The clone carrying this T cell receptor (beta chain) was observed a few times. Antigen unknown. PCR employed 60 Vbeta and 13 Jbeta primers. Assay: immunoSEQ multiplex PCR; the TCRdb copy retains only in-frame clones and omits some. The sample has about 180,000 clones, 70% to 85% seen once. This sample was taken from a study of cytomegalovirus exposure and HLA in healthy donors. Findings of the study overall: Reportedly, HLA-A and HLA-B alleles of most subjects were accurately predicted from TCR beta. As a later analysis showed, a missense DCLRE1C variant was linked to trimming of TCR beta V- and J-genes. Earlier results showed most TCR beta V segments being productive about 87% or about 30% of the time. When a later analysis was performed, an Asian-associated ancestry cluster reportedly had fewer N-insertions than the roughly 630-donor mean.

Germline CDR1 MNHEY, CDR2 SMNVEV (reference sequence). The CDR3 spans 12 residues. V shed 7 bases and J shed 4 bases, with 11 bases lying between them. Sequencing input: PBMCs. The rearrangement uses TRBV27 and TRBJ2-7, with D unclear. The sequence came from a young man in good health and CMV-seronegative. The CDR3 sequence is CASTYGWYEQYF. The DNA of the CDR3 is TGTGCCAGCACCTACGGTTGGTACGAGCAGTACTTC.